The source of this T cell receptor beta chain is a study of shared clonotypes between healthy human individuals. Every subset's genomic DNA went evenly onto several immunoSEQ plates. TCRdb's table, derived via immunoSEQ multiplex PCR, lists solely in-frame clones and lacks some. The sample gives 2.3 million or so clones, 85% to 95% of which show up once; about 0.41% is in the top ten. The sample consisted of naive CD4+ T cells from PBMCs. The subset here: CD45RA+ positively selected. The sequence came from a man aged 18 to 30 in good health. Some clones in this sample may be carry-over from other donors' samples.

The CDR3 region is CASSMFGRYNEKLFF. The CDR3, as DNA: TGTGCCAGTAGTATGTTCGGCAGATATAATGAAAAACTGTTTTTT. The chain couples TRBV19 to TRBJ1-4; D gene ambiguous. Germline V gene data show CDR1 as LNHDA and CDR2 as SQIVND (reference sequence). The V end was cut by 3 bases, the J end by 4 bases, with 12 bases between. This CDR3 contains 15 residues.